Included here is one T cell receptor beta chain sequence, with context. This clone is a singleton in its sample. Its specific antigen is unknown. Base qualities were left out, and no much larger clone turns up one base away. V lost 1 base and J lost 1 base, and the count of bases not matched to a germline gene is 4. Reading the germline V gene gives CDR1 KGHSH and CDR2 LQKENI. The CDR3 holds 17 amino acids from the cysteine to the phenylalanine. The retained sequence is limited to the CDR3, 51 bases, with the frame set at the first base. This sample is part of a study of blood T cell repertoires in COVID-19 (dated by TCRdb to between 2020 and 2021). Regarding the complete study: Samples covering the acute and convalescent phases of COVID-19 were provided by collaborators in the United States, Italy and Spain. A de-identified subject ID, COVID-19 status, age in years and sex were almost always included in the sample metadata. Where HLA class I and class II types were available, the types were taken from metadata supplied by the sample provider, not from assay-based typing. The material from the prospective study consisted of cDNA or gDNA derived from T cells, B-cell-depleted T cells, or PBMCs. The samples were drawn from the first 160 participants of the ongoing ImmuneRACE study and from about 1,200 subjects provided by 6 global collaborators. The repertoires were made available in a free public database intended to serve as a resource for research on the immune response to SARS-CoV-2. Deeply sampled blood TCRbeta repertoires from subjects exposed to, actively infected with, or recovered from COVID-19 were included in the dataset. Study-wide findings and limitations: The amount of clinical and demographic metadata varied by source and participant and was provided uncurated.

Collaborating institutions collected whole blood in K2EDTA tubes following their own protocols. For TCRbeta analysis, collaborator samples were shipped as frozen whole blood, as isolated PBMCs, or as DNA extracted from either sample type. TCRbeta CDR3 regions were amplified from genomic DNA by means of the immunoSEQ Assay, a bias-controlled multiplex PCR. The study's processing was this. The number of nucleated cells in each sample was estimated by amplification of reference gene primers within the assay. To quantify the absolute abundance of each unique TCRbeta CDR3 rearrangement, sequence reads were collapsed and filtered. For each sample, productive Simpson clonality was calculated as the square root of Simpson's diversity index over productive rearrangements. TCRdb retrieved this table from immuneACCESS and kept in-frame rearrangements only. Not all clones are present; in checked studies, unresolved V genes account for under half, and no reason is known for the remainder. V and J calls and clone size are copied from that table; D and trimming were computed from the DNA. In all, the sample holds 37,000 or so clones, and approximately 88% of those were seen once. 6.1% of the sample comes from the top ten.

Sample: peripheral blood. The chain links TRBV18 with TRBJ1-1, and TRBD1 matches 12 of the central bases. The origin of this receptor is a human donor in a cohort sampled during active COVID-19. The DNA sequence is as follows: TGTGCCAGCTCACCACAAGGGACAGGGGGCTCGAACACTGAAGCTTTCTTT. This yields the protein CASSPQGTGGSNTEAFF.